These 30 T cell receptor beta chains were all obtained from the same sample, sequenced in a study of blood T cell repertoires in COVID-19. Profiled with immunoSEQ multiplex PCR; TCRdb holds only in-frame clones, not every one. The table lists some 120,000 clones, 90% of them singletons. Sequenced material: peripheral blood. The receptors shown here come from a human donor with active COVID-19. The donor label of this sample is uncertain.

The chain couples TRBV11-1 to TRBJ1-6; possibly TRBD1 for D (6 bases). Trimming stripped 4 bases from V and 7 bases from J, with 11 bases between. The germline V gene has CDR1 SGHAT and CDR2 FQDESV (reference sequence). The CDR3 is 14 residues long. The CDR3 reads CASSSRTANSPLHF. The CDR3 DNA follows: TGTGCCAGCAGCTCGCGGACAGCAAATTCACCCCTCCACTTT.

This rearrangement joins TRBV7-2 to TRBJ1-1, with D maybe TRBD1 (5 bases). The CDR3 runs 14 residues. The ends were cut back, 2 bases at V and 6 bases at J, with 13 bases in the middle. Germline V gene lookup returns CDR1 SGHTA and CDR2 FQGNSA. This CDR3 reads CASSLNSRGAEAFF. CDR3 in DNA: TGTGCCAGCAGCTTAAACAGCCGGGGGGCTGAAGCTTTCTTT.

The chain has TRBV5-1 and TRBJ2-3; 8 nucleotides line up with TRBD1. This CDR3 contains 15 residues. V lost 3 bases and J lost 2; bases outside the gene matches: 5. Looked up from germline, CDR1 is SGHRS and CDR2 is YFSETQ. The CDR3 nucleotides are TGCGCCAGCAGCTCCGGGACAGGTTACACAGATACGCAGTATTTT. This sequence encodes CASSSGTGYTDTQYF.

The genes are TRBV27 and TRBJ2-2; 7 nucleotides match TRBD1. The CDR3 runs to 14 residues. CDR1 is MNHEY and CDR2 is SMNVEV in the germline V gene (reference sequence). The trim removed 3 bases at V and 7 bases at J, leaving 5 bases unmatched. This CDR3 reads CASSFTGAGGELFF. The DNA of the CDR3 is TGTGCCAGCAGTTTTACAGGGGCGGGCGGGGAGCTGTTTTTT.

J is TRBJ2-5 and V is TRBV5-4, with 12 bases lining up with TRBD2. The CDR3 spans 18 residues. V shed 4 bases and J 2 bases; nucleotides not matched to a gene: 12. CDR1 and CDR2 (germline): SGHNT, YYREEE (reference sequence). CDR3 region: CASSPLPGLAGGQETQYF. CDR3 coding DNA: TGTGCCAGCAGCCCTCTCCCCGGGCTAGCGGGGGGGCAAGAGACCCAGTACTTC.

The chain couples TRBV6-5 to TRBJ2-3; 7 positions agree with TRBD1. This CDR3 is built from 13 residues. CDR1 and CDR2 from the germline V gene are MNHEY and SVGAGI. V gave up 9 bases and J gave up 2 bases; unmatched junction bases: 5. This CDR3 reads CASAQGDTDTQYF. CDR3 sequence (DNA): TGTGCCAGTGCCCAGGGGGACACAGATACGCAGTATTTT.

This chain uses TRBV6-5 with TRBJ1-6, with D hard to call. Germline CDR1 reads MNHEY; CDR2 reads SVGAGI. This CDR3 comprises 14 residues. Trimming shortened V by 0 bases and J by 7 bases, and 7 bases separated the two germline ends. DNA for the CDR3: TGTGCCAGCAGTTACTCGGGCTACAATTCACCCCTCCACTTT. Its protein is CASSYSGYNSPLHF.

The chain links TRBV28 to TRBJ1-1; 8 positions match TRBD1. The V gene end was trimmed by 2 bases and the J gene end by 6 bases; junction bases not matched to a gene: 2. Germline-derived CDR1 and CDR2 are MDHEN and SYDVKM. CDR3 length: 13 residues. The CDR3 region has the DNA TGTGCCAGCAGTTTACGACAGGGGTCTGAAGCTTTCTTT. It is translated as CASSLRQGSEAFF. Filled out from reference TRBV28 and TRBJ1-1, the complete variable domain reads DVKVTQSSRYLVKRTGEKVFLECVQDMDHENMFWYRQDPGLGLRLIYFSYDVKMKEKGDIPEGYSVSREKKERFSLILESASTNQTSMYLCASSLRQGSEAFFGQGTRLTVV.

This clone was recorded once. The CDR3 sequence is CASSPRTGGKNIQYF. Here the CDR3 DNA reads TGTGCCAGCTCCCCCCGGACAGGGGGTAAAAACATTCAGTACTTC. V and J are TRBV18 and TRBJ2-4; TRBD1 agrees at 10 bases. This CDR3 contains 15 residues. Germline CDR1 KGHSH, CDR2 LQKENI. With 6 bases clipped from V and 4 bases from J, the junction kept 6 bases outside the gene matches.

This chain uses TRBV7-9 with TRBJ1-5; a weak D match, TRBD1 (6 bases). Germline CDR1 reads SEHNR; CDR2 reads FQNEAQ (reference sequence). Trimming pared 5 bases from V and 1 base from J, leaving 12 bases between. This CDR3 has 15 amino acids. The CDR3 DNA sequence: TGTGCCAGCAGCCTGGGGGGGGCGAGCAATCAGCCCCAGCATTTT. Its protein is CASSLGGASNQPQHF.

V and J are TRBV10-2 and TRBJ2-1; 7 nucleotides align to TRBD1. J lost 7 bases, V lost 2 bases, and 5 bases had no gene match. From germline, CDR1 is WSHSY and CDR2 SAAADI. The CDR3 has 14 residues. The CDR3 here is CASSEGDSRNEQFF. DNA for the CDR3: TGCGCCAGCAGTGAGGGGGACAGTCGTAATGAGCAGTTCTTC.

V and J are TRBV4-1 and TRBJ2-5, with D possibly being TRBD2 (6 bases). The CDR3 covers 14 residues. Per germline, CDR1 MGHRA and CDR2 YSYEKL. Trimming took 2 bases from V and 4 from J, leaving 11 bases between them. CDR3 coding DNA: TGCGCCAGCAGCCAACCGGGGGTACGAGAGACCCAGTACTTC. This gives the protein CASSQPGVRETQYF.

This chain joins TRBV24-1 and TRBJ2-7; the match to TRBD1 covers 8 bases. V trimming: 5 bases; J trimming: 0 bases; junction bases outside the gene matches: 8. From germline, CDR1 is KGHDR and CDR2 SFDVKD. The CDR3 contains 16 residues. The CDR3 is CATSGPGTGISYEQYF. The CDR3 coding sequence is TGTGCCACCAGTGGCCCCGGGACAGGCATCTCCTACGAGCAGTACTTC.

The chain recombines TRBV5-1 with TRBJ2-3; D call uncertain. The germline gives CDR1 SGHRS, CDR2 YFSETQ. V lost 0 bases to trimming and J lost 2 bases, with 7 bases between them. The CDR3 spans 14 residues. The CDR3 region is CASSLGHVTDTQYF. The CDR3, as DNA: TGCGCCAGCAGCTTGGGGCATGTCACAGATACGCAGTATTTT.

This clone showed up just once. V usage is TRBV30 and J usage is TRBJ2-1, with a weak D call TRBD1 (5 bases). The germline V gene encodes CDR1 GTSNPN and CDR2 SVGIG (reference sequence). Trimming removed 4 bases at V and 6 bases at J, with 16 bases between. The CDR3 contains 14 residues. The CDR3 DNA reads as TGTGCCTGGAATAAACAAAGCAGGGTCAATGAGCAGTTCTTC. This gives the protein CAWNKQSRVNEQFF.

This sequence joins TRBV18 and TRBJ1-3; the match to TRBD1 covers 7 bases. CDR1 KGHSH and CDR2 LQKENI come from the germline V gene. Germline trimming cut 3 bases from V and 1 base from J; bases unmatched to any gene: 3. This CDR3 has 15 amino acids. The CDR3 region is CASSPTGLSGNTIYF. DNA of the CDR3: TGTGCCAGCTCACCGACAGGGTTATCTGGAAACACCATATATTTT. The variable domain in full, with the rest retrieved from reference TRBV18 and TRBJ1-3, is NAGVMQNPRHLVRRRGQEARLRCSPMKGHSHVYWYRQLPEEGLKFMVYLQKENIIDESGMPKERFSAEFPKEGPSILRIQQVVRGDSAAYFCASSPTGLSGNTIYFGEGSWLTVV.

This clone was recorded only once. The genes are TRBV6-6 and TRBJ1-4; weak D call: TRBD1 (5 bases). There are 15 residues in the CDR3. The germline gives CDR1 MNHNY, CDR2 SVGAGI (reference sequence). V was pared by 2 bases and J by 6 bases, with 13 bases between. The CDR3 protein is CASSYPGMVDEKLFF. CDR3 DNA sequence: TGTGCCAGCAGTTACCCAGGGATGGTAGATGAAAAACTGTTTTTT.

CDR3 DNA: TGTGCCAGAAGCCATAGAACCGCCACAGATACTGGTACGCAGTATTTT. Its protein is CARSHRTATDTGTQYF. The rearrangement uses TRBV5-3 and TRBJ2-3; D is undetermined. TRBV5-3 is marked as an open reading frame, function uncertain. This CDR3 is 16 amino acids long. V gave up 4 bases and J gave up 8 bases, with 23 bases separating them.

The chain couples TRBV12-3 or TRBV12-4 to TRBJ1-1, with TRBD1 matching over 8 bases. The CDR3 spans 13 residues. V lost 4 bases and J lost 6; bases outside the gene matches: 4. In DNA, the CDR3 is TGTGCCAGCAGTTCAGGACAGGGCGCTGAAGCTTTCTTT. Translating gives CASSSGQGAEAFF.

V is TRBV3-1 (or the pseudogene TRBV3-2) and J is TRBJ2-7; 13 bases map to TRBD2. CDR1 LGHDT and CDR2 YNNKEL come from the germline V gene (reference sequence). The V gene end was trimmed by 1 base and the J gene end by 1 base; junction bases not matched to a gene: 1. This CDR3 has 16 residues. The CDR3 coding sequence is TGTGCCAGCAGCCAAGCGGGACTAGCGGGGTCCTACGAGCAGTACTTC. It is translated as CASSQAGLAGSYEQYF.

J is TRBJ1-1 and V is TRBV9; D is uncertain. There are 13 residues in the CDR3. CDR1 and CDR2 from the germline V gene are SGDLS and YYNGEE. The V and J ends lost 3 bases and 1 base respectively, with 7 bases between them. The CDR3 loop is CASSEMANTEAFF. DNA of the CDR3: TGTGCCAGCAGCGAGATGGCGAACACTGAAGCTTTCTTT.

The rearrangement links TRBV12-3 or TRBV12-4 to TRBJ2-2; D is uncertain. Between the trimmed V and J ends, which lost 6 bases and 6 bases, there was a span of 8 bases. The CDR3 consists of 12 residues. CDR3 sequence (DNA): TGTGCCAGCAGAGCCAAGCCCGGGGAGCTGTTTTTT. Translated, it gives CASRAKPGELFF.

V and J are TRBV7-2 and TRBJ2-7, with 11 bases lining up with TRBD2. V lost 1 base to trimming and J lost 5 bases; unmatched junction nucleotides: 4. The germline V gene encodes CDR1 SGHTA and CDR2 FQGNSA. The CDR3 has 15 residues. In nucleotides, the CDR3 is TGTGCCAGCAGCTTAGTTAGCGGGGGGGGCCACGAGCAGTACTTC. This translates into CASSLVSGGGHEQYF.

This chain links TRBV11-3 with TRBJ2-5; TRBD1 matches 11 bases. The trim removed 7 bases at V and 5 bases at J, leaving 9 bases unmatched. This CDR3 is built from 15 residues. Germline CDR1 SGHNT, CDR2 YENEEA. CDR3 loop: CASTPDRGRWETQYF. The CDR3 DNA is TGTGCCAGCACCCCGGACAGGGGGCGGTGGGAGACCCAGTACTTC.

V gene TRBV7-2 combines with J gene TRBJ2-5; 11 bases agree with TRBD2. This CDR3 region has 16 residues. Germline CDR1 reads SGHTA; CDR2 reads FQGNSA. The junction had 5 bases not matched to a gene; V was cut back by 0 bases and J by 5 bases. In DNA form, the CDR3 reads TGTGCCAGCAGCTTAGCTAGCGGGGGGGCCTGGGAGACCCAGTACTTC. Translated, it gives CASSLASGGAWETQYF.

V is TRBV7-2 and J is TRBJ1-1, with D possibly being TRBD1 (5 bases). The germline CDR1 and CDR2 sequences are SGHTA and FQGNSA. The CDR3 contains 15 residues. V lost 1 base, J lost 0 bases, and 9 bases lay in between. CDR3 sequence: CASSLDLGVNTEAFF. The CDR3 nucleotides read TGTGCCAGCAGCTTAGATCTAGGGGTGAACACTGAAGCTTTCTTT.

The chain couples TRBV9 to TRBJ2-7; weak D call: TRBD1 (5 bases). This CDR3 region has 13 residues. V lost 4 bases and J 2 bases, leaving 10 bases between the germline ends. CDR1 is SGDLS and CDR2 is YYNGEE in the germline V gene. The CDR3 DNA sequence: TGTGCCAGCAGCTTAGACAGCCCCTACGAGCAGTACTTC. Its protein product is CASSLDSPYEQYF.

This chain connects TRBV2 to TRBJ1-3, with TRBD1 identical over 10 bases. CDR1 and CDR2 (germline): SNHLY, FYNNEI. The CDR3 totals 15 residues. V lost 4 bases, J lost 4 bases, and 4 bases stayed unmatched. CDR3 DNA sequence: TGTGCCAGCAGTGTAGACAGGGGGCAAGGAAACACCATATATTTT. Translating it yields CASSVDRGQGNTIYF.

This clone is a singleton in its sample. The genes are TRBV5-5 and TRBJ2-7; 8 bases agree with TRBD1. The V and J ends lost 2 bases and 6 bases, in that order; junction bases with no gene match: 10. Per the germline V gene, CDR1 is SGHKS and CDR2 is YYEKEE (reference sequence). This CDR3 comprises 15 residues. The CDR3 spells CASSFLLTGASEQYF. The CDR3 nucleotides read TGTGCCAGCAGCTTCCTCCTGACAGGGGCGTCCGAGCAGTACTTC.

This clone was detected once. V usage is TRBV3-1 (or the pseudogene TRBV3-2) and J usage is TRBJ2-2; possibly TRBD2 for D (6 bases). The CDR3 covers 16 residues. Germline V gives CDR1 LGHDT, CDR2 YNNKEL (reference sequence). The V gene lost 5 bases and the J gene lost 3 bases, with 16 bases spanning the gap. CDR3 coding DNA: TGTGCCAGCAGCTCTAATCAGGGACTGTACACCGGGGAGCTGTTTTTT. As protein: CASSSNQGLYTGELFF.